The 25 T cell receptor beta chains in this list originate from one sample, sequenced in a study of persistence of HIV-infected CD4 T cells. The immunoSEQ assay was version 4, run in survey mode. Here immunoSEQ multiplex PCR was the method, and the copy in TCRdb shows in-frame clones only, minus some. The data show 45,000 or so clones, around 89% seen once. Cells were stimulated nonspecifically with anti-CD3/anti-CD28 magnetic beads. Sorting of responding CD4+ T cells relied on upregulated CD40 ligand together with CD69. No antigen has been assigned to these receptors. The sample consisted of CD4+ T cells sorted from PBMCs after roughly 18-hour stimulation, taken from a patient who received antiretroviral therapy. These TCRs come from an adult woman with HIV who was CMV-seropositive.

The chain's CDR3 is CASSESRPGRGPYEQYF. CDR3 DNA sequence: TGTGCCAGCAGTGAATCGAGACCGGGACGGGGACCCTACGAGCAGTACTTC. The chain links TRBV25-1 to TRBJ2-7; D is tentatively TRBD1 or TRBD2 (5 bases each). The ends were cut back, 1 base at V and 2 bases at J, with 18 bases in the middle. The CDR3 totals 17 residues. Germline CDR1 is MGHDK and CDR2 is SYGVNS.

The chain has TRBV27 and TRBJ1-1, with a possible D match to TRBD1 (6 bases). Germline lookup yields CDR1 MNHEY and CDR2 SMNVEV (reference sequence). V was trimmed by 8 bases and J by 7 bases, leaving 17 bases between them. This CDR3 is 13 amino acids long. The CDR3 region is CASRRPKGGEAFF. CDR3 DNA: TGTGCCAGCCGAAGACCGAAGGGGGGTGAAGCTTTCTTT.

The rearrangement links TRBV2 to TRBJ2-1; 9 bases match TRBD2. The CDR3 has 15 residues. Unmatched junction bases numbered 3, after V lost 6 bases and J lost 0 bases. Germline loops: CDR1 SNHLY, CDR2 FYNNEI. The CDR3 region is CASRSTSGSYNEQFF. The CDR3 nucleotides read TGTGCCAGCAGATCGACTAGCGGCTCCTACAATGAGCAGTTCTTC.

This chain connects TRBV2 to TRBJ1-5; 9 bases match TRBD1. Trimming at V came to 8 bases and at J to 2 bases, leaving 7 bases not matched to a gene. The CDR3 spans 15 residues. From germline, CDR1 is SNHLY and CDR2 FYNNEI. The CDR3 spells CASGSRDRGNQPQHF. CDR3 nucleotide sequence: TGTGCCAGCGGTTCCCGGGACAGGGGCAATCAGCCCCAGCATTTT.

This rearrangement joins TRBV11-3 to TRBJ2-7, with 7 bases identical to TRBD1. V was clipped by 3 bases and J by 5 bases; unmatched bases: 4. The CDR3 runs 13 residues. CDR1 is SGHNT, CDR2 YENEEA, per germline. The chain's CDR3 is CASSFDRDHEQYF. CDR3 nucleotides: TGTGCCAGCAGCTTTGACAGGGACCACGAGCAGTACTTC.

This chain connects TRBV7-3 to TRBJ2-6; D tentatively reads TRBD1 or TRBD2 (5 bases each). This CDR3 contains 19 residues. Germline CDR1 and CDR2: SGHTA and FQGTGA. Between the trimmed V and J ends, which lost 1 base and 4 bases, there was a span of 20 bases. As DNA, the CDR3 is TGTGCCAGCAGCTTAATAGGGGAGAGACGAGGGTCCGGGGCCAACGTCCTGACTTTC. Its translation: CASSLIGERRGSGANVLTF.

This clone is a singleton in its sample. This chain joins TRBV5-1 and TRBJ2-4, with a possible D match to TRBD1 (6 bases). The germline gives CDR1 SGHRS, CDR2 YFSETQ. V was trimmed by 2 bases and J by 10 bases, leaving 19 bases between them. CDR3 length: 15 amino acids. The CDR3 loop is CASSFTGTSLGIQYF. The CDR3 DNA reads TGCGCCAGCAGCTTCACTGGGACATCACTCGGTATTCAGTACTTC.

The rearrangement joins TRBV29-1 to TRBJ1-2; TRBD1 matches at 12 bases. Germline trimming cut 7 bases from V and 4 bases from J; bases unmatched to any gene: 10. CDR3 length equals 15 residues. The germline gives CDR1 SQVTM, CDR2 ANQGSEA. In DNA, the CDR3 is TGCAGCGCCGGCCCCGGGACAGGGGGCAGCTATGGCTACACCTTC. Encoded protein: CSAGPGTGGSYGYTF.

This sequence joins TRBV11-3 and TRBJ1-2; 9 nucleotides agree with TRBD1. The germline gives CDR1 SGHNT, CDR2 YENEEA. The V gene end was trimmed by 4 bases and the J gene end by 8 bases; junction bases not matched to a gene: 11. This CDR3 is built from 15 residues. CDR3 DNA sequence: TGTGCCAGCAGCTCCGCGGGACAGGGAAGAGGCGGCTACACCTTC. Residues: CASSSAGQGRGGYTF.

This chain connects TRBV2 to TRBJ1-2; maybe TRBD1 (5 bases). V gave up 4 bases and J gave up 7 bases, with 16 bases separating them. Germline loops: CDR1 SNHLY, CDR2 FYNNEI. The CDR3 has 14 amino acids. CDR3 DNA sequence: TGTGCCAGCAGTGCCACTCCGGGACTTGGTGGCTACACCTTC. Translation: CASSATPGLGGYTF.

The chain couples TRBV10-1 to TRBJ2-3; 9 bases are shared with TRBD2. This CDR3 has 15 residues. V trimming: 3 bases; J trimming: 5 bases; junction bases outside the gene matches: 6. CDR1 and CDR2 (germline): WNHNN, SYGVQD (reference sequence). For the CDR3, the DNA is TGCGCCAGCAGTGACCGCGGGGGGGCAGGAGATACGCAGTATTTT. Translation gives CASSDRGGAGDTQYF.

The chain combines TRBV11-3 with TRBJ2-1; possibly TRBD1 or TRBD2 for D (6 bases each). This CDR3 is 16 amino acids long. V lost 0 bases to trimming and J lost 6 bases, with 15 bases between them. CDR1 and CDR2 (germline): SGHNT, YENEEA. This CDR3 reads CASSLDGGKGLNEQFF. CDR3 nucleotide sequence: TGTGCCAGCAGCTTAGATGGGGGCAAGGGACTCAATGAGCAGTTCTTC.

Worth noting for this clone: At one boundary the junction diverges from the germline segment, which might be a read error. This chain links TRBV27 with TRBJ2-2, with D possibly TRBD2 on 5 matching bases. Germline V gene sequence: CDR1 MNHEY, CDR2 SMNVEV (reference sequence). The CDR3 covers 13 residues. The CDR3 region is CVSSPSRGGELFF. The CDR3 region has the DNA TGTGTCAGCAGCCCTTCTCGGGGCGGGGAGCTGTTTTTT.

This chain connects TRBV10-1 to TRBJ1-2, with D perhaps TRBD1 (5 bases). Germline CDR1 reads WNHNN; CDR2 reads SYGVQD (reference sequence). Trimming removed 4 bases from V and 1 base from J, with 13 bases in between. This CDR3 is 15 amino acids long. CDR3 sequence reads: CASSVPDRFNYGYTF. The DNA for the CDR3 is TGCGCCAGCAGTGTCCCAGACAGATTTAACTATGGCTACACCTTC.

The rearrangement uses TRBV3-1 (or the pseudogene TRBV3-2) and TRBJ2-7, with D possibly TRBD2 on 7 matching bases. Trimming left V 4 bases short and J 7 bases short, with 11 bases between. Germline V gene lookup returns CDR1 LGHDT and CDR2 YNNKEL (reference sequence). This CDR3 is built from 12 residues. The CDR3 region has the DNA TGTGCCAGCAGCCGCGGGGGACATGAGCAGTACTTC. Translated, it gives CASSRGGHEQYF.

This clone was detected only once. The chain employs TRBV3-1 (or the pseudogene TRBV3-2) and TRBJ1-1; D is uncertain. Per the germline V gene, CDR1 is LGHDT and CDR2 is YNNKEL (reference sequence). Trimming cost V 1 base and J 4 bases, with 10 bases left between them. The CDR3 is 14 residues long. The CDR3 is CASSQVWGVTEAFF. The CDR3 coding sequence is TGTGCCAGCAGCCAAGTGTGGGGTGTCACTGAAGCTTTCTTT.

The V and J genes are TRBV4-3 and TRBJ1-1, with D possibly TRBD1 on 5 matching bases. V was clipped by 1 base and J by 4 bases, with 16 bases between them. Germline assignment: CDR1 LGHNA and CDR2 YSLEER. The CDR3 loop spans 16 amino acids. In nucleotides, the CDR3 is TGCGCCAGCAGCCAAGTGCGGGGGTTAGGGAGCACTGAAGCTTTCTTT. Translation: CASSQVRGLGSTEAFF.

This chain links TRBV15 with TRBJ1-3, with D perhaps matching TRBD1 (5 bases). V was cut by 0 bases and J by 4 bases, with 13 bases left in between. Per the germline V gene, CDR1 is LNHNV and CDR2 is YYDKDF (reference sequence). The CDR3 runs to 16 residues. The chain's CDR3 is CATSRDYTGQGNTIYF. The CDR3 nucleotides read TGTGCCACCAGCAGAGACTATACAGGTCAAGGAAACACCATATATTTT.

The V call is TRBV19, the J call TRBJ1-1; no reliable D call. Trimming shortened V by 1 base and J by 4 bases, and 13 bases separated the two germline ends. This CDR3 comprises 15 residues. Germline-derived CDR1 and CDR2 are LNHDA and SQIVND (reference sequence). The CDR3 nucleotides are TGTGCCAGTAGTATAGGTGTATTAATCCCCACTGAAGCTTTCTTT. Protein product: CASSIGVLIPTEAFF. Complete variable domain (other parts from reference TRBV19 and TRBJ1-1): DGGITQSPKYLFRKEGQNVTLSCEQNLNHDAMYWYRQDPGQGLRLIYYSQIVNDFQKGDIAEGYSVSREKKESFPLTVTSAQKNPTAFYLCASSIGVLIPTEAFFGQGTRLTVV.

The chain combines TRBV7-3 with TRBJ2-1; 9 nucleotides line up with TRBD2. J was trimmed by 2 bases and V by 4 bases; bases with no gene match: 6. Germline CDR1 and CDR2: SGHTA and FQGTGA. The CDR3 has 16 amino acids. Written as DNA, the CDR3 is TGTGCCAGCAGCTCCCCGGGACTAGCTGCCTACAATGAGCAGTTCTTC. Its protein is CASSSPGLAAYNEQFF.

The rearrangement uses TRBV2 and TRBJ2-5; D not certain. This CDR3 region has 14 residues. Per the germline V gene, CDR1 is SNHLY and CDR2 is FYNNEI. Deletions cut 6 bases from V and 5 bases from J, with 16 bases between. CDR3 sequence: CASSEDPIGETQYF. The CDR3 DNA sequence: TGTGCCAGCAGCGAGGATCCGATCGGGGAGACCCAGTACTTC.

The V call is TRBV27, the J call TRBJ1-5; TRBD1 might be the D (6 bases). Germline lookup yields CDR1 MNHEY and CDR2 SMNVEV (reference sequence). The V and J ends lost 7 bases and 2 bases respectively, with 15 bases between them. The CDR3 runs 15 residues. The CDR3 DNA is TGTGCCAGCACCCTGGACAGTAGAGGCAATCAGCCCCAGCATTTT. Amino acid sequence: CASTLDSRGNQPQHF.

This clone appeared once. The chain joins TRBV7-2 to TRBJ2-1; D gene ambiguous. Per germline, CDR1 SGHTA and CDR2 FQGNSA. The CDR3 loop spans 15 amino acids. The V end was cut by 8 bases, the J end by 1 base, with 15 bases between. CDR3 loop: CASGLGYGSYNEQFF. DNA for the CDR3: TGTGCCAGCGGTCTAGGTTACGGATCCTACAATGAGCAGTTCTTC.

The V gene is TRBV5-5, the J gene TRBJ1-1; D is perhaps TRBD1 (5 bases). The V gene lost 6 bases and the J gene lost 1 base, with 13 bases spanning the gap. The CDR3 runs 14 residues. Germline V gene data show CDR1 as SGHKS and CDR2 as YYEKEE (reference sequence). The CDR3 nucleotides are TGTGCCAGCACCCCGACAGACCAGAACACTGAAGCTTTCTTT. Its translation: CASTPTDQNTEAFF.

The DNA of the CDR3 is TGTGCCACTCGGGGAAGAGAGACCCAGTACTTC. Amino acid sequence: CATRGRETQYF. The rearrangement joins TRBV6-5 to TRBJ2-5; possibly TRBD2 for D (5 bases). Per germline, CDR1 MNHEY and CDR2 SVGAGI. V dropped 10 bases and J dropped 4 bases, with 10 bases sitting between them. The CDR3 consists of 11 residues.